This T cell receptor beta chain was profiled in a study of cytomegalovirus exposure and HLA in healthy donors. Findings of the study overall: It was reported in a later analysis that an Asian-associated ancestry cluster showed fewer N-insertions than the roughly 620-donor mean. Listed as cytomegalovirus-associated were more than 150 TCR beta chains.

Note on this clone: Its target is unknown.

It was with 60 Vbeta and 13 Jbeta primers that the PCR ran. Libraries were prepared by immunoSEQ multiplex PCR; TCRdb keeps only in-frame clonotypes and omits some of them. The table records 70,000 to 80,000 clones, 78% of them present only once. The origin of this receptor is a woman aged 40 to 50 in good health and CMV-seropositive. Sequencing was carried out using PBMCs.

The CDR3 region has the DNA TGCAGCGTTGTTGGGGTAGAGGGGGCGAGGGACACTGAAGCTTTCTTT. Its translation is CSVVGVEGARDTEAFF. The V and J genes are TRBV29-1 and TRBJ1-1, with 7 bases matching TRBD1. The length of the CDR3 is 16 residues. Germline CDR1 and CDR2: SQVTM and ANQGSEA. The V segment lost 4 bases and the J segment 3 bases; nucleotides outside the gene matches: 14. The whole variable domain, remainder taken from reference TRBV29-1 and TRBJ1-1, is SAVISQKPSRDICQRGTSLTIQCQVDSQVTMMFWYRQQPGQSLTLIATANQGSEATYESGFVIDKFPISRPNLTFSTLTVSNMSPEDSSIYLCSVVGVEGARDTEAFFGQGTRLTVV.